A selection of T cell receptor beta chains follows, all from one sample in a study of a mutant IDH1 vaccine in newly diagnosed glioma. Which antigens these TCRs recognize remains unknown. The protocol was immunoSEQ multiplex PCR, while the TCRdb copy is restricted to in-frame clones and leaves out a portion. This table holds about 60,000 clones, roughly four fifths found once. The sequences come from PBMCs, collected from a glioma patient whose treatment included an IDH1 peptide vaccine. The receptors come from a man younger than 45 with glioma. Each CDR3 is given with its conserved first and last residue. The D gene is left open where the match is weak. Only some rows state a clone size, as once, few, many or a class for expanded clones.

j_call	d_call	v_call	cdr3_length	clone_size	cdr3_aa	cdr3_nt
TRBJ1-5	NA	TRBV28	13	once	CAGRNGGNQPQHF	TGTGCCGGGAGAAACGGTGGAAATCAGCCCCAGCATTTT
TRBJ2-1	NA	TRBV7-9	13	NA	CASQPPGVNEQFF	TGTGCCAGCCAACCTCCCGGGGTGAATGAGCAGTTCTTC
TRBJ2-2	NA	TRBV5-1	14	NA	CASSLMGDTGELFF	TGCGCCAGCAGCTTGATGGGGGACACCGGGGAGCTGTTTTTT
TRBJ2-7	NA	TRBV5-6	12	NA	CASNRFSYEQYF	TGTGCCAGCAACAGGTTCTCCTACGAGCAGTACTTC
TRBJ1-1	NA	TRBV5-1	14	NA	CASSWGDLNTEAFF	TGCGCCAGCAGCTGGGGAGACTTGAACACTGAAGCTTTCTTT
TRBJ1-5	NA	TRBV6-1	16	few	CASSEAMGPLSQPQHF	TGTGCCAGCAGTGAAGCAATGGGACCTTTGAGTCAGCCCCAGCATTTT
TRBJ2-7	NA	TRBV5-1	16	NA	CASSTTARGRGFEQYF	TGCGCCAGCAGCACCACCGCCAGGGGCAGGGGCTTCGAGCAGTACTTC
TRBJ2-3	NA	TRBV6-1	14	NA	CASAPGLSTDTQYF	TGTGCCAGTGCGCCGGGGCTTAGCACAGATACGCAGTATTTT
TRBJ2-2	NA	TRBV7-2	14	NA	CASSFGINTGELFF	TGTGCCAGCAGCTTCGGGATAAACACCGGGGAGCTGTTTTTT
TRBJ2-1	NA	TRBV5-4	16	NA	CASSTGTGVGYNEQFF	TGTGCCAGCAGTACAGGGACGGGAGTCGGGTACAATGAGCAGTTCTTC
TRBJ1-5	NA	TRBV30	14	few	CAWSVGRRNQPQHF	TGTGCCTGGAGTGTCGGCAGGAGGAATCAGCCCCAGCATTTT
TRBJ1-6	NA	TRBV7-2	15	NA	CASSPRGWVSSPLHF	TGTGCCAGCAGTCCTAGGGGATGGGTTAGCTCACCCCTCCACTTT
TRBJ2-7	NA	TRBV10-1	15	NA	CASSEGMLREYEQYF	TGCGCCAGCAGTGAGGGGATGTTAAGAGAATACGAGCAGTACTTC
TRBJ2-1	NA	TRBV7-9	13	NA	CASSRGESNEQLF	TGTGCCAGCAGCAGGGGGGAAAGCAATGAGCAGCTCTTC
TRBJ2-1	NA	TRBV7-9	13	NA	CASSPTGRDEQFF	TGTGCCAGCAGCCCCACCGGGCGGGATGAGCAGTTCTTC
TRBJ2-1	NA	TRBV19	15	NA	CASRIGGPSYNEQFF	TGTGCCAGTAGGATCGGGGGGCCCTCCTACAATGAGCAGTTCTTC
TRBJ1-2	TRBD1	TRBV30	12	few	CAWGTGDYGYTF	TGTGCCTGGGGAACAGGGGACTATGGCTACACCTTC
TRBJ2-3	TRBD1	TRBV4-1	17	NA	CASSQDSPGQGRDTQYF	TGCGCCAGCAGCCAAGATTCCCCGGGACAGGGGAGAGATACGCAGTATTTT
TRBJ2-2	NA	TRBV7-2	12	NA	CASSLVFGELFF	TGTGCCAGCAGCTTAGTTTTCGGGGAGCTGTTTTTT
TRBJ1-2	NA	TRBV7-9	16	NA	CASSLLGGRGAGGYTF	TGTGCCAGCAGCTTATTAGGAGGCCGGGGGGCCGGCGGCTACACCTTC
TRBJ2-1	NA	TRBV28	15	NA	CASSSRGLGYNEQFF	TGTGCCAGCAGTTCCAGGGGTCTCGGCTACAATGAGCAGTTCTTC
TRBJ2-1	TRBD2	TRBV7-3	15	NA	CASSLVLAAYNEQFF	TGTGCCAGCAGCTTAGTTCTAGCGGCCTACAATGAGCAGTTCTTC
TRBJ1-1	NA	TRBV19	13	few	CASKEVMNTEAFF	TGTGCCAGTAAGGAGGTGATGAACACTGAAGCTTTCTTT
TRBJ2-3	TRBD2	TRBV10-3	16	once	CAISPGTTTRTDTQYF	TGTGCCATCAGCCCCGGGACTACCACAAGAACAGATACGCAGTATTTT
TRBJ2-2	NA	TRBV9	17	NA	CASSPLGGGRNTGELFF	TGTGCCAGCAGCCCCCTTGGCGGGGGCCGTAACACCGGGGAGCTGTTTTTT
TRBJ2-7	NA	TRBV2	16	NA	CASSEAQPRLGYEQYF	TGTGCCAGCAGTGAAGCTCAGCCACGGTTGGGTTACGAGCAGTACTTC
TRBJ2-7	NA	TRBV11-3	16	NA	CASSLDSYRASYEQYF	TGTGCCAGCAGCTTAGATTCTTACAGGGCGTCCTACGAGCAGTACTTC
TRBJ2-3	TRBD2	TRBV7-9	16	NA	CASSPRTSGKPDTQYF	TGTGCCAGCAGCCCCCGGACTAGCGGGAAACCAGATACGCAGTATTTT
TRBJ2-7	NA	TRBV4-1	16	NA	CASSPGLLGRNYEQYF	TGCGCCAGCAGCCCGGGTTTGTTGGGGAGGAACTACGAGCAGTACTTC
TRBJ1-2	NA	TRBV14	17	NA	CASSQIRGLPDSSGYTF	TGTGCCAGCAGCCAGATCAGGGGACTACCAGACTCGTCTGGCTACACCTTC
TRBJ2-7	TRBD1	TRBV6-5	15	NA	CASRRTGQNSYEQYF	TGTGCCAGCAGGCGTACGGGACAGAACTCCTACGAGCAGTACTTC
TRBJ1-2	NA	TRBV19	14	once	CASSNMGANYGYTF	TGTGCCAGTAGTAACATGGGCGCGAACTATGGCTACACCTTC
TRBJ1-1	NA	TRBV5-1	18	NA	CASSLRPLGNGLNTEAFF	TGCGCCAGCAGCTTAAGACCCCTCGGGAATGGACTGAACACTGAAGCTTTCTTT
TRBJ1-1	NA	TRBV5-4	16	NA	CASSLAKRDGDTEAFF	TGTGCCAGCAGCTTGGCCAAGAGGGACGGGGACACTGAAGCTTTCTTT
TRBJ1-2	TRBD1	TRBV6-5	14	NA	CASSRDRGDYGYTF	TGTGCCAGCAGTCGGGACAGGGGAGACTATGGCTACACCTTC
TRBJ2-1	TRBD2	TRBV5-8	19	NA	CASSSDGFLAGGPYNEQFF	TGTGCCAGCAGCTCCGACGGATTCTTAGCGGGAGGGCCGTACAATGAGCAGTTCTTC
TRBJ2-7	NA	TRBV27	13	NA	CASSFGGLREQYF	TGTGCCAGCAGTTTTGGAGGCCTCCGGGAGCAGTACTTC
TRBJ2-1	TRBD1	TRBV7-2	14	NA	CASRQGGPYNEQFF	TGTGCCAGCAGACAGGGGGGCCCCTACAATGAGCAGTTCTTC
TRBJ2-2	NA	TRBV7-2	14	NA	CASTSDLNTGELFF	TGTGCCAGCACCTCGGACCTTAACACCGGGGAGCTGTTTTTT
TRBJ1-2	NA	TRBV28	11	NA	CASRAVTGYTF	TGTGCCAGCAGGGCAGTGACCGGCTACACCTTC
TRBJ2-1	TRBD1	TRBV28	16	NA	CASSSPAGTGIDEQFF	TGTGCCAGCAGTTCGCCCGCCGGGACAGGGATCGATGAGCAGTTCTTC
TRBJ2-5	NA	TRBV11-2	15	NA	CASSLGAGALETQYF	TGTGCCAGCAGCTTAGGGGCAGGGGCGCTAGAGACCCAGTACTTC
TRBJ2-2	NA	TRBV2	12	NA	CASRKDRGELFF	TGTGCCAGCAGAAAGGACCGGGGGGAGCTGTTTTTT
TRBJ1-5	NA	TRBV28	14	NA	CASRVTGINQPQHF	TGTGCCAGCAGGGTTACAGGGATCAATCAGCCCCAGCATTTT
TRBJ2-1	NA	TRBV7-3	13	NA	CASSSTGLNEQFF	TGTGCCAGCAGCTCAACAGGGCTAAATGAGCAGTTCTTC
TRBJ2-7	NA	TRBV19	13	NA	CASRKSEAYEQYF	TGTGCCAGTAGGAAATCAGAGGCCTACGAGCAGTACTTC
TRBJ1-1	TRBD1	TRBV28	14	NA	CASSPGQGFFEAFF	TGTGCCAGCAGTCCGGGACAGGGCTTCTTTGAAGCTTTCTTT
TRBJ1-2	TRBD1	TRBV5-6	13	NA	CASSPGTGHGYTF	TGTGCCAGCAGTCCAGGGACAGGGCATGGCTACACCTTC
TRBJ1-1	NA	TRBV7-8	12	few	CASSLDRAEAFF	TGTGCCAGCAGCTTAGACAGAGCTGAAGCTTTCTTT
TRBJ1-2	NA	TRBV4-2	14	NA	CASSQEKLGYGYTF	TGTGCCAGCAGCCAAGAAAAACTCGGCTATGGCTACACCTTC
TRBJ2-2	NA	TRBV9	14	NA	CASSRGLSTGELFF	TGTGCCAGCAGTCGGGGACTCTCCACCGGGGAGCTGTTTTTT
TRBJ2-1	NA	TRBV7-9	12	NA	CASEGSYNEQFF	TGTGCCAGCGAGGGCTCCTACAATGAGCAGTTCTTC
TRBJ1-4	NA	TRBV2	13	once	CASSSRQTEKLFF	TGTGCCAGCAGTTCGAGACAAACTGAAAAACTGTTTTTT
TRBJ2-2	NA	TRBV7-2	15	NA	CASSLGSGNTGELFF	TGTGCCAGCAGCTTAGGGTCAGGGAACACCGGGGAGCTGTTTTTT
TRBJ1-6	NA	TRBV4-2	13	NA	CASSQERFFPLHF	TGTGCCAGCAGCCAAGAGAGGTTCTTTCCCCTCCACTTT
TRBJ2-1	NA	TRBV7-2	16	NA	CASSLEGTWQNNEQFF	TGTGCCAGCAGCTTGGAAGGGACATGGCAAAACAATGAGCAGTTCTTC
TRBJ2-5	TRBD2	TRBV30	17	NA	CAWSRLAGVSGGETQYF	TGTGCCTGGAGTCGACTAGCGGGGGTCTCGGGTGGGGAGACCCAGTACTTC
TRBJ2-7	TRBD1	TRBV2	16	NA	CASREPGQVGPYEQYF	TGTGCCAGCAGAGAACCGGGACAGGTTGGCCCCTACGAGCAGTACTTC
TRBJ2-6	NA	TRBV2	15	medium-sized	CASREWGSGANVLTF	TGTGCCAGCAGGGAATGGGGCTCTGGGGCCAACGTCCTGACTTTC
TRBJ1-1	NA	TRBV19	13	few	CASSLGPDTEAFF	TGTGCCAGTAGTCTCGGTCCGGACACTGAAGCTTTCTTT